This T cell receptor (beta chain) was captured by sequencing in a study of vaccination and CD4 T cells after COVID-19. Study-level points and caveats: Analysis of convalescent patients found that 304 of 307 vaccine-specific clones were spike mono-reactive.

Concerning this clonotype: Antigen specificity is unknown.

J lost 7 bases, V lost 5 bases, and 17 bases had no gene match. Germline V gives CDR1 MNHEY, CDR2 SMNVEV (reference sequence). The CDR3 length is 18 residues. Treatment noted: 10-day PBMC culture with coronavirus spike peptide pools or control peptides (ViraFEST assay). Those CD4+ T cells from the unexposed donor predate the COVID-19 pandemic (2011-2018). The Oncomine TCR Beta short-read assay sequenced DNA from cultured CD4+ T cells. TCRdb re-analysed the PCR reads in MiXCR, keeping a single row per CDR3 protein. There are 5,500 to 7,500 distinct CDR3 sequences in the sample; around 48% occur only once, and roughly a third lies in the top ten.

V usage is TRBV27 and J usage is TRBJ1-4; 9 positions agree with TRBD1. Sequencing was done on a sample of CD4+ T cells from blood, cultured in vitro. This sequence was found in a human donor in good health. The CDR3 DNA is TGTGCCAGCAGTCTAGGCGGACAGGGGAGAGGCCGGAGTGAAAAACTGTTTTTT. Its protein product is CASSLGGQGRGRSEKLFF.